A selection of T cell receptor beta chains follows, all from one sample in a study of cytomegalovirus exposure and HLA in healthy donors. Generated by immunoSEQ multiplex PCR, the TCRdb table keeps only in-frame clones and is missing some. The sample shows about 220,000 clones, 82% of them seen only once. Source material: PBMCs. Every receptor here comes from a man aged 35 to 55 in good health and CMV-seropositive. Each CDR3 is given with its conserved first and last residue. The D gene is left open where the match is weak. A clone size is listed for some rows: how often the clone was seen (once, few, many), or a class if it is expanded.

V gene	J gene	clone size	D gene	CDR3 DNA	CDR3 protein
TRBV25-1	TRBJ2-2	-	-	TGTGCCAGCAGTGAAAGTGGGGCCCACACCGGGGAGCTGTTTTTT	CASSESGAHTGELFF
TRBV15	TRBJ1-5	-	-	TGTGCCACCAGCAGAGATCCGGGGATGGGCAATCAGCCCCAGCATTTT	CATSRDPGMGNQPQHF
TRBV9	TRBJ2-1	-	TRBD2	TGTGCCAGCAGCGTAGTAGTGACTAGCATCTTCGATGAGCAGTTCTTC	CASSVVVTSIFDEQFF
TRBV7-2	TRBJ1-5	-	TRBD1	TGTGCCAGCAGCCGGACAGGGCAGAGCAATCAGCCCCAGCATTTT	CASSRTGQSNQPQHF
TRBV5-1	TRBJ1-2	-	-	TGCGCCAGCAGCGGGGGGAAACGATCCGAGGACTACACCTTC	CASSGGKRSEDYTF
TRBV29-1	TRBJ1-2	-	-	TGCAGCGTTGAGACAGCCTCCCCCTATGGCTACACCTTC	CSVETASPYGYTF
TRBV9	TRBJ2-2	-	TRBD1	TGTGCCAGCAGCGTAACAGGGGGCCAGGGGGAGCTGTTTTTT	CASSVTGGQGELFF
TRBV6-5	TRBJ2-4	-	TRBD1	TGTGCCAGCAGTTACGACAGGGCTCCCAAAAACATTCAGTACTTC	CASSYDRAPKNIQYF
TRBV10-2	TRBJ2-1	-	TRBD2	TGCGCCAGCAGTGAGGCTAGCGGGAGAAAAAATGAGCAGTTCTTC	CASSEASGRKNEQFF
TRBV30	TRBJ2-7	-	-	TGTGCCTGGAGTGTACTGTCTAGAAAGGACTACGAGCAGTACTTC	CAWSVLSRKDYEQYF
TRBV5-1	TRBJ2-2	-	TRBD2	TGCGCCAGCAGCACAGCTAGCGGAAACACCGGGGAGCTGTTTTTT	CASSTASGNTGELFF
TRBV9	TRBJ2-7	-	-	TGTGCCAGCAGCACGGGGAGAAACGCACGAGACTACGAGCAGTACTTC	CASSTGRNARDYEQYF
TRBV6-1	TRBJ2-7	-	TRBD2	TGTGCCAGCAGGGGACTAGCGTCGAACTCCTACGAGCAGTACTTC	CASRGLASNSYEQYF
TRBV5-1	TRBJ2-3	-	TRBD1	TGCGCCAGCAGCTTGGTCCCGGGACAGAGCACAGATACGCAGTATTTT	CASSLVPGQSTDTQYF
TRBV6-5	TRBJ1-2	-	-	TGTGCCAGCAGTTTCGGACAGAGTTATGGCTACACCTTC	CASSFGQSYGYTF
TRBV7-9	TRBJ2-1	-	TRBD2	TGTGCCAGCAGCTTAGTGGCTAGCGGGACAGAGAATGAGCAGTTCTTC	CASSLVASGTENEQFF
TRBV11-3	TRBJ1-1	-	TRBD1	TGTGCCAGCAGCTTATTGTTTGGAGGGGGCTCAGCTTTCTTT	CASSLLFGGGSAFF
TRBV5-1	TRBJ1-6	-	-	TGCGCCAGCAGCTTGGAACAGGTTAATTCACCCCTCCACTTT	CASSLEQVNSPLHF
TRBV7-6	TRBJ2-5	-	TRBD2	TGTGCCAGCAGCTTAGGCGGGGGGGAGACCCAGTACTTC	CASSLGGGETQYF
TRBV15	TRBJ2-1	-	TRBD2	TGTGCCACCAGCAGAGCGGGACTAGCGGACCAGGAGCAGTTCTTC	CATSRAGLADQEQFF
TRBV29-1	TRBJ1-2	-	TRBD1	TGCAGCGATCAGGGACAGGGGATCTATGGCTACACCTTC	CSDQGQGIYGYTF
TRBV5-1	TRBJ2-2	-	TRBD2	TGCGCCAGCAGCCCGGTCGGGCTAGCGGGAGTTGGGAACACCGGGGAGCTGTTTTTT	CASSPVGLAGVGNTGELFF
TRBV5-1	TRBJ2-3	once	TRBD1	TGCGCCAGCAGTTCCGGACAGGTCGGTCCAGATACGCAGTATTTT	CASSSGQVGPDTQYF
TRBV7-9	TRBJ2-5	-	-	TGTGCCAGCAGCTTAGGGGGGGTACAAGAGACCCAGTACTTC	CASSLGGVQETQYF
TRBV28	TRBJ2-2	-	TRBD1	TGTGCCAGCACCCGGACAGGGAACACCGGGGAGCTGTTTTTT	CASTRTGNTGELFF
TRBV9	TRBJ1-3	-	TRBD1	TGTGCCAGCAGCCCACGGACAGGGCTAGCTGGAAACACCATATATTTT	CASSPRTGLAGNTIYF
TRBV5-6	TRBJ2-1	-	TRBD2	TGTGCCAGCAGCGGTGGACTAGCGGGATCCTACAATGAGCAGTTCTTC	CASSGGLAGSYNEQFF
TRBV7-6	TRBJ2-2	-	TRBD2	TGTGCCAGCAGCTTAGAGGGCGGGAGGGCCACCGGGGAGCTGTTTTTT	CASSLEGGRATGELFF
TRBV18	TRBJ2-2	-	-	TGTGCCAGCTCACCACGGAGCGGGGAGCTGTTTTTT	CASSPRSGELFF
TRBV6-5	TRBJ2-4	-	-	TGTGCCAGCAGTTACAGGACACCGGCCAAAAACATTCAGTACTTC	CASSYRTPAKNIQYF
TRBV19	TRBJ2-5	-	TRBD2	TGTGCCAGTAGTATTAGAGGGACTAGCGAACAAGAGACCCAGTACTTC	CASSIRGTSEQETQYF
TRBV29-1	TRBJ1-2	-	-	TGCAGCGTCTTATTCGGACAGGGCTACACCTTC	CSVLFGQGYTF
TRBV10-1	TRBJ2-7	-	TRBD2	TGCGCCAGCAGCGCGACTAGCGGGTCGATCTACGAGCAGTACTTC	CASSATSGSIYEQYF
TRBV7-3	TRBJ2-5	-	TRBD2	TGTGCCAGCAGCTTAGCGGGAGGGGTCCAAGAGACCCAGTACTTC	CASSLAGGVQETQYF
TRBV4-1	TRBJ2-3	-	-	TGCGCCAGCAGCCAAGAGGGGGCGGGAGTAGGAGATACGCAGTATTTT	CASSQEGAGVGDTQYF
TRBV11-3	TRBJ2-5	few	TRBD2	TGTGCCAGCAGCTTGAGCACTAGCGGAAAAGCCGGGGAGACCCAGTACTTC	CASSLSTSGKAGETQYF
TRBV18	TRBJ1-1	-	-	TGTGCCAGCTCACTGGAAGGGGCCCCGAACACTGAAGCTTTCTTT	CASSLEGAPNTEAFF
TRBV19	TRBJ2-7	-	TRBD1	TGTGCCACTAACGCCGCGACCGGGACAGGGAATTACGAGCAGTACTTC	CATNAATGTGNYEQYF
TRBV19	TRBJ2-7	-	TRBD1	TGTGCCAGTAGTGCCCGGGACAGGGGATTCTACGAGCAGTACTTC	CASSARDRGFYEQYF
TRBV7-8	TRBJ1-2	-	-	TGTGCCAGCAGCCCACGGGGGGACTATGGCTACACCTTC	CASSPRGDYGYTF
TRBV29-1	TRBJ2-1	-	TRBD2	TGCAGCGTTGAAGAATGGGAGACTAGCGGAGGCTCCTACAATGAGCAGTTCTTC	CSVEEWETSGGSYNEQFF
TRBV27	TRBJ1-1	-	TRBD1	TGTGCCAGCAGTGCGAGACCAGGGGGCCCTGAAGCTTTCTTT	CASSARPGGPEAFF
TRBV4-1	TRBJ1-4	-	TRBD1	TGCGCCAGCAGCCAAGTCAGAAAGGGGGCGCGTGAAAAACTGTTTTTT	CASSQVRKGAREKLFF
TRBV4-1	TRBJ2-5	-	-	TGCGCCAGCAGCCAAGATCGGAGACTAAAAGAGACCCAGTACTTC	CASSQDRRLKETQYF
TRBV4-1	TRBJ2-1	-	-	TGCGCCAGCAGCCAAGAGGTAGGGGTCGATGAGCAGTTCTTC	CASSQEVGVDEQFF
TRBV29-1	TRBJ2-3	few	-	TGCAGCGTTGTGCCGGGCGGGGTCCGCACAGATACGCAGTATTTT	CSVVPGGVRTDTQYF
TRBV9	TRBJ2-7	-	TRBD1	TGTGCCAGCAGCGTTCTACAGGGGGCTCCTAAGTACGAGCAGTACTTC	CASSVLQGAPKYEQYF
TRBV13	TRBJ1-3	-	-	TGTGCCAGCAGCTCAATCAGGACAGACTCTGGAAACACCATATATTTT	CASSSIRTDSGNTIYF
TRBV18	TRBJ1-1	-	TRBD1	TGTGCCAGCTCACCCGACAGGGTTAAAACTGAAGCTTTCTTT	CASSPDRVKTEAFF